The clone carrying this T cell receptor beta chain has a single count. Its antigen remains unknown. For sorted subsets, 150 to 200 ng DNA per replicate equaled about 30,000 T cell genomes. This table comes from immunoSEQ multiplex PCR, and its TCRdb copy is limited to in-frame clones, with some not included. In the table there are about 1.5 million clones, 95% to 99% of which are singletons. V lost 4 bases and J lost 5, with 11 bases in between. CDR3 length: 13 residues. Germline V gene sequence: CDR1 SNHLY, CDR2 FYNNEI. This specimen comes from a study of shared clonotypes between healthy human individuals. General observations from the study: Rarefaction demonstrated incomplete sorted-subset sequencing despite large depth.

The TCR originated in a man aged 30 to 45 in good health. The sequenced material came from naive CD4+ T cells sorted from blood. Subset defined: CD45RA+ positively selected. V is TRBV2 and J is TRBJ1-2; D is ambiguous. The chain's CDR3 is CASSGAILYGYTF. Written as DNA, the CDR3 is TGTGCCAGCAGTGGGGCAATTCTTTATGGCTACACCTTC.